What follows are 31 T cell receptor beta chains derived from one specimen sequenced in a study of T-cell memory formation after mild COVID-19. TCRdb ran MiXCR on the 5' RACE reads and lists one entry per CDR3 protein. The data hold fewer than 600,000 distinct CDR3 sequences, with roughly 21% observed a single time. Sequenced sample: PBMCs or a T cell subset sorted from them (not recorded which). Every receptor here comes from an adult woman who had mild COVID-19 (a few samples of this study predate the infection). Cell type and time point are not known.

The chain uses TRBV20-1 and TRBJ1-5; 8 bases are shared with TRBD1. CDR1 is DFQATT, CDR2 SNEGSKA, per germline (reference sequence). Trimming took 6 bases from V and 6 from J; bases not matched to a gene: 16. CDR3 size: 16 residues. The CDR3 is CSALEVGQGYLQPQHF. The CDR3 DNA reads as TGCAGTGCACTCGAGGTTGGACAGGGATATCTTCAGCCCCAGCATTTT.

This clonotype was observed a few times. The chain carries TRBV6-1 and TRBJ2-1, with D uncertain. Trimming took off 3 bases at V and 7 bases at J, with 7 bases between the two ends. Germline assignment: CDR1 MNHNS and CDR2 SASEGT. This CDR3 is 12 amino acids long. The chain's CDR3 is CASSDYSNEQFF. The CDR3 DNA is TGTGCCAGCAGTGATTACTCAAATGAGCAGTTCTTC.

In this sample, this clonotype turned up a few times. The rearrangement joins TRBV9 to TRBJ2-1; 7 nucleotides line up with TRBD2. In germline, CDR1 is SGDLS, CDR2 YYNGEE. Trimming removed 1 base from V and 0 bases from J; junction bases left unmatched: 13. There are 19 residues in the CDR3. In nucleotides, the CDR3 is TGTGCCAGCAGCGTACAGGCGGGGGAATCTTTGCTCTCCTACAATGAGCAGTTCTTC. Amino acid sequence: CASSVQAGESLLSYNEQFF.

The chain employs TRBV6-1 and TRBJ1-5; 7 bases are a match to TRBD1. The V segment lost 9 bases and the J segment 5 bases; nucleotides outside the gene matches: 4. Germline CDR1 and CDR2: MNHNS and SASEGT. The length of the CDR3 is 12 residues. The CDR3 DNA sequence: TGTGCCAGTGAGGACAGGTATCAGCCCCAGCATTTT. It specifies CASEDRYQPQHF.

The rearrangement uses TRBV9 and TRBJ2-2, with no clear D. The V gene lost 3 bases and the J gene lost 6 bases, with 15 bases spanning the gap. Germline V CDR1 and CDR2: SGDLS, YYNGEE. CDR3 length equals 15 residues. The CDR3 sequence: CASSAAGRVPGELFF. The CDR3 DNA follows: TGTGCCAGCAGCGCAGCCGGAAGGGTTCCCGGGGAGCTGTTTTTT. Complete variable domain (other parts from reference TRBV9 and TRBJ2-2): DSGVTQTPKHLITATGQRVTLRCSPRSGDLSVYWYQQSLDQGLQFLIQYYNGEERAKGNILERFSAQQFPDLHSELNLSSLELGDSALYFCASSAAGRVPGELFFGEGSRLTVL.

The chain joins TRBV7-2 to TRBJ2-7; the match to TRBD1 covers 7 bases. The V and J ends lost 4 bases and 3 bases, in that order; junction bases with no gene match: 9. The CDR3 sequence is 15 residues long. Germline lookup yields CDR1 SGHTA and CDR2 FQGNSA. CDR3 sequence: CASSSKGQSGYEQYF. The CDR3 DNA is TGTGCCAGCAGCTCAAAGGGACAGTCTGGCTACGAGCAGTACTTC.

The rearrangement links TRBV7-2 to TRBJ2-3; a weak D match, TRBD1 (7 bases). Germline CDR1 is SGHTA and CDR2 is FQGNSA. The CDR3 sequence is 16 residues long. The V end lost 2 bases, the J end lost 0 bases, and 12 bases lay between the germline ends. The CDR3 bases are TGTGCCAGCAGCTTAAGGAGGGGGCCAAGCACAGATACGCAGTATTTT. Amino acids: CASSLRRGPSTDTQYF.

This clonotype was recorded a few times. CDR3 sequence reads: CASSYGQGSYEQYF. The CDR3 nucleotides are TGTGCCAGCAGTTACGGGCAGGGGTCCTACGAGCAGTACTTC. The chain employs TRBV6-5 and TRBJ2-7; tentative D call: TRBD1 (6 bases). In germline, CDR1 is MNHEY, CDR2 SVGAGI. The CDR3 is 14 residues long. V was shortened by 2 bases and J by 1 base, with 9 bases between the two germline ends.

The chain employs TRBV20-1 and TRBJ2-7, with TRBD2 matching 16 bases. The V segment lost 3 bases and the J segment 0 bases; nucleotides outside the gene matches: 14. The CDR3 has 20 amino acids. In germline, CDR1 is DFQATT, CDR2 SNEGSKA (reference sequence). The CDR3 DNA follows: TGCAGTGCTAGCGTCCAAACCGGGACTAGCGGGAGGGAGATCTCCTACGAGCAGTACTTC. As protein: CSASVQTGTSGREISYEQYF.

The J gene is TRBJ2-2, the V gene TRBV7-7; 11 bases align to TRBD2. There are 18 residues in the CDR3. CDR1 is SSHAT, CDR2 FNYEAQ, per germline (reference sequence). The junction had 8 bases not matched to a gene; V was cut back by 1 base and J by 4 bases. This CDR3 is CASSLVLLAGATTGELFF. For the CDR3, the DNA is TGTGCCAGCAGCTTAGTGTTACTAGCGGGGGCTACCACCGGGGAGCTGTTTTTT.

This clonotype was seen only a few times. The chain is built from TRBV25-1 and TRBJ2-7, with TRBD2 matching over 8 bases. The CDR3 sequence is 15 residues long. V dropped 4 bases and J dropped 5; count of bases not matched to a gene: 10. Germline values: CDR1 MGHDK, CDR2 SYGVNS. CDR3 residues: CASSVYRGGSDEQYF. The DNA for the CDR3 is TGTGCCAGCAGTGTCTACCGGGGGGGGTCTGACGAGCAGTACTTC.

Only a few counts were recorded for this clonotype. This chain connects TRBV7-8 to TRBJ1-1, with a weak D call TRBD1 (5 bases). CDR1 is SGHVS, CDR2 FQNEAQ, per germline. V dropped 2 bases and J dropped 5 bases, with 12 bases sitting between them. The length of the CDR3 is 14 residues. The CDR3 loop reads CASSLRAGRTEAFF. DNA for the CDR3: TGTGCCAGCAGCTTACGGGCAGGGCGGACTGAAGCTTTCTTT.

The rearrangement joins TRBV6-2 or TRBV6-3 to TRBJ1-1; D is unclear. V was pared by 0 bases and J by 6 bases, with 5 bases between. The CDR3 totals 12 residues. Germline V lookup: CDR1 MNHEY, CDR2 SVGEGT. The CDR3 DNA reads TGTGCCAGCAGTTACTCCCGAGCTGAAGCTTTCTTT. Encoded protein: CASSYSRAEAFF.

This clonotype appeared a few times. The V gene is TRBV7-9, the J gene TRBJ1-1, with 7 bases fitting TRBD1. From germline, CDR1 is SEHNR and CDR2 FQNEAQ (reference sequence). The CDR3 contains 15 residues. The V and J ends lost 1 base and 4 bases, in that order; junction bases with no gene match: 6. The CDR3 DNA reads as TGTGCCAGCAGCTTAGAAAGGGGGCTGCGCACTGAAGCTTTCTTT. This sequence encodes CASSLERGLRTEAFF.

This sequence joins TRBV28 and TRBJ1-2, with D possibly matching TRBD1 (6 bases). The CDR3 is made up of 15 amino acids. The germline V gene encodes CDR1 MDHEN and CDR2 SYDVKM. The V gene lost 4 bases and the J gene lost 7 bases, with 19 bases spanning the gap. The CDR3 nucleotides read TGTGCCAGCAGTTCCCCGACAGGCAGTTCGCCTGGCTACACCTTC. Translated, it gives CASSSPTGSSPGYTF.

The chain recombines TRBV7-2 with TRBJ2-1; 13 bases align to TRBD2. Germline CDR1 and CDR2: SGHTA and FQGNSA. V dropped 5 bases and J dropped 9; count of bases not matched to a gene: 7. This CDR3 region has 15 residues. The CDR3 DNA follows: TGTGCCAGCAGCGCCGGGACTAGCGGGGTCGGTGAGCAGTTCTTC. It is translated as CASSAGTSGVGEQFF.

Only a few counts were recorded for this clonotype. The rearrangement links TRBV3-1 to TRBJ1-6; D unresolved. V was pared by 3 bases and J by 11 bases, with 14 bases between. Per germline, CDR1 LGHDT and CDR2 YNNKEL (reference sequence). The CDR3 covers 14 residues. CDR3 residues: CASSQVVGKAPLHF. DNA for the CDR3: TGTGCCAGCAGCCAGGTCGTGGGGAAGGCACCCCTCCACTTT.

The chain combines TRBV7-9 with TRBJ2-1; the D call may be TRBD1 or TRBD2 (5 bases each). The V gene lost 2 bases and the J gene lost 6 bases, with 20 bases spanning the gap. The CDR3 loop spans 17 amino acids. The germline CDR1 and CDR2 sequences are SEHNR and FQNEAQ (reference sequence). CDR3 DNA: TGTGCCAGCAGCTTATCCGTTTGGGAACAGGAGGTCAATGAGCAGTTCTTC. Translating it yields CASSLSVWEQEVNEQFF.

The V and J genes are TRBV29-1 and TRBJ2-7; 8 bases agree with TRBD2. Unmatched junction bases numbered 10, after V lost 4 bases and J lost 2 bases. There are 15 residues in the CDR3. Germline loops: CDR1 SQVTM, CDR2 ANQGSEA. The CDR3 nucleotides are TGCAGCGTTGGCGGGGCGGGAGGCAAACCCTACGAGCAGTACTTC. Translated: CSVGGAGGKPYEQYF.

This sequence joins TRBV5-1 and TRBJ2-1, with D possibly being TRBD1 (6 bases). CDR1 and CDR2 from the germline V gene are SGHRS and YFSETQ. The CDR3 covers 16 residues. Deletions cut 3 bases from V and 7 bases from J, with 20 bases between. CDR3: CASSSTYNRVMNEQFF. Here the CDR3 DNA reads TGCGCCAGCAGCTCAACATACAACAGGGTAATGAATGAGCAGTTCTTC.

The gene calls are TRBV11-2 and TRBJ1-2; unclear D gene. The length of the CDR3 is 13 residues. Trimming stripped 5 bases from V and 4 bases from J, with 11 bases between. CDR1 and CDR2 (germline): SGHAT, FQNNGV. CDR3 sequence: CASSRTVFYGYTF. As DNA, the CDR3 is TGTGCCAGCAGCCGAACAGTTTTCTATGGCTACACCTTC.

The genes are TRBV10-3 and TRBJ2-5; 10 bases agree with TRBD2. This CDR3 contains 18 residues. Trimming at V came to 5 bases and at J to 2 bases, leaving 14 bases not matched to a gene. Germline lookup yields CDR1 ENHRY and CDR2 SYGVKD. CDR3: CAISSGPSGSGGQETQYF. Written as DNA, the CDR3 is TGTGCCATCAGTTCAGGCCCTAGCGGGAGTGGAGGGCAAGAGACCCAGTACTTC.

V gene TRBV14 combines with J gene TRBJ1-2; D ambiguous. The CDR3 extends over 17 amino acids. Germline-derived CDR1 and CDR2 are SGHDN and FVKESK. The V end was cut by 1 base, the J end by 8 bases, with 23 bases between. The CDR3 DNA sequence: TGTGCCAGCAGCCAAGGCGTGGCTCAACCGACCAGCGAGGGCTACACCTTC. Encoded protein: CASSQGVAQPTSEGYTF.

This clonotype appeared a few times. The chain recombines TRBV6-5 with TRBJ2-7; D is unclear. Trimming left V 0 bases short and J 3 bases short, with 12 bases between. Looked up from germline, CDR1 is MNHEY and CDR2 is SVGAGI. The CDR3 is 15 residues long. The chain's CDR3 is CASSYSSGRDYEQYF. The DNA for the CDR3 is TGTGCCAGCAGTTACTCTTCCGGCAGAGACTACGAGCAGTACTTC.

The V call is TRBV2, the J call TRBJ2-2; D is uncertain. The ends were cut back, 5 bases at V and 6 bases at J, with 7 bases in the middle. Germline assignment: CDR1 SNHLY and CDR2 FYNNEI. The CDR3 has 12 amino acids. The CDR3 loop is CASSIGPGELFF. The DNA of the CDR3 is TGTGCCAGCAGTATAGGCCCCGGGGAGCTGTTTTTT.

The DNA for the CDR3 is TGTGCCAGCAGTGAGCTAGGGACTAGCGGCGATACGCAGTATTTT. Translated: CASSELGTSGDTQYF. The chain has TRBV25-1 and TRBJ2-3; 11 nucleotides match TRBD2. The germline V gene has CDR1 MGHDK and CDR2 SYGVNS. The CDR3 length is 15 residues. The trim removed 3 bases at V and 6 bases at J, leaving 5 bases unmatched.

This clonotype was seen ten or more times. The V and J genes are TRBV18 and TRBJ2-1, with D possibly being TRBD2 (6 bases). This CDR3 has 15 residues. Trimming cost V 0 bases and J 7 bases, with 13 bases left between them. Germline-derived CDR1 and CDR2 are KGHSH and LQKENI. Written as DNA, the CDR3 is TGTGCCAGCTCACCACCGTTACTAGCTCCTAATGAGCAGTTCTTC. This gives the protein CASSPPLLAPNEQFF.

The CDR3 DNA sequence: TGTGCCACCAGTGATTACAGGGGAGGGGACTATGGCTACACCTTC. Its translation is CATSDYRGGDYGYTF. This sequence joins TRBV24-1 and TRBJ1-2, with 7 positions matching TRBD1. Unmatched junction bases numbered 5, after V lost 2 bases and J lost 3 bases. There are 15 residues in the CDR3. Germline CDR1 and CDR2: KGHDR and SFDVKD.

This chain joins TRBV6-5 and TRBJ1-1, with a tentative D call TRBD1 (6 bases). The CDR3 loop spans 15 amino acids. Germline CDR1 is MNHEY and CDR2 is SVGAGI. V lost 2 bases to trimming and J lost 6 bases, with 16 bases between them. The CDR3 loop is CASSYQGRGPPEAFF. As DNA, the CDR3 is TGTGCCAGCAGTTACCAGGGCAGGGGACCCCCTGAAGCTTTCTTT.

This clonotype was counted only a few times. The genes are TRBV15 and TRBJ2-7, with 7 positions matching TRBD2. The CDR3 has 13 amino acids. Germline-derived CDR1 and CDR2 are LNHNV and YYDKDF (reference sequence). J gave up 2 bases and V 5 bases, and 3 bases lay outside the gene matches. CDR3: CATSASGTYEQYF. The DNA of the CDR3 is TGTGCCACCAGCGCTAGCGGCACCTACGAGCAGTACTTC. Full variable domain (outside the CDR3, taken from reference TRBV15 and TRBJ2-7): DAMVIQNPRYQVTQFGKPVTLSCSQTLNHNVMYWYQQKSSQAPKLLFHYYDKDFNNEADTPDNFQSRRPNTSFCFLDIRSPGLGDTAMYLCATSASGTYEQYFGPGTRLTVT.

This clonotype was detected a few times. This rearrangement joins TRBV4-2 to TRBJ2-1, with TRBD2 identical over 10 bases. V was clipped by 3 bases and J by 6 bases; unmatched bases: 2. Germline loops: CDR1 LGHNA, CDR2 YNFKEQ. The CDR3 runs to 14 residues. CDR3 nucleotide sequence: TGTGCCAGCAGCCAGGGGACTAGCGTCAATGAGCAGTTCTTC. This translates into CASSQGTSVNEQFF.